The next 9 T cell receptor beta chains were all read from a single sample in a study of blood T cell repertoires in COVID-19. The assay was immunoSEQ multiplex PCR, and TCRdb's table has in-frame clones only and misses some. The table lists some 190,000 clones, approximately 80% of them singletons. The sequencing input was peripheral blood. Receptor source: a man between 60 and 75 years old with acute or convalescent COVID-19.

This chain uses TRBV7-9 with TRBJ1-2; 9 bases match TRBD1. Losses at the gene ends were 6 bases for V and 6 bases for J; bases not matched to a gene: 14. Germline V gene data show CDR1 as SEHNR and CDR2 as FQNEAQ (reference sequence). This CDR3 spans 16 amino acids. The DNA of the CDR3 is TGTGCCAGCAGACCCCGTCCGGGGACAGGGATGGATGGCTACACCTTC. Amino acids: CASRPRPGTGMDGYTF.

J is TRBJ1-4 and V is TRBV4-2, with D possibly TRBD1 on 5 matching bases. Germline CDR1 is LGHNA and CDR2 is YNFKEQ. This CDR3 region has 15 residues. V was trimmed by 0 bases and J by 7 bases, leaving 12 bases between them. CDR3: CASSQDTGVREKLFF. The CDR3 nucleotides are TGTGCCAGCAGCCAAGATACGGGGGTCCGTGAAAAACTGTTTTTT.

This clone has only a few counts. The gene calls are TRBV19 and TRBJ2-1, with D tentatively TRBD2 (7 bases). Germline V gives CDR1 LNHDA, CDR2 SQIVND (reference sequence). The CDR3 totals 15 residues. V gave up 5 bases and J gave up 2 bases, with 13 bases separating them. CDR3 sequence reads: CASSGRGAPYNEQFF. CDR3 coding DNA: TGTGCCAGTAGTGGTCGGGGGGCCCCCTACAATGAGCAGTTCTTC.

This clone was seen just once. The J gene is TRBJ1-1, the V gene TRBV11-3; D gene ambiguous. Per the germline V gene, CDR1 is SGHNT and CDR2 is YENEEA. Trimming stripped 1 base from V and 6 bases from J, with 9 bases between. The CDR3 is 13 residues long. Here the CDR3 reads CASSLGQFAEAFF. For the CDR3, the DNA is TGTGCCAGCAGCTTAGGACAATTCGCTGAAGCTTTCTTT. The whole variable domain, filled in from reference TRBV11-3 and TRBJ1-1, reads EAGVVQSPRYKIIEKKQPVAFWCNPISGHNTLYWYLQNLGQGPELLIRYENEEAVDDSQLPKDRFSAERLKGVDSTLKIQPAELGDSAVYLCASSLGQFAEAFFGQGTRLTVV.

The chain joins TRBV5-1 to TRBJ2-4; D may be TRBD2 (6 bases). Trimming cost V 2 bases and J 0 bases, with 9 bases left between them. Looked up from germline, CDR1 is SGHRS and CDR2 is YFSETQ. The CDR3 covers 15 residues. The CDR3 reads CASSFEGLAKNIQYF. The CDR3 nucleotides read TGCGCCAGCAGCTTTGAGGGACTAGCCAAAAACATTCAGTACTTC. Supplemented by reference TRBV5-1 and TRBJ2-4, the full variable domain reads KAGVTQTPRYLIKTRGQQVTLSCSPISGHRSVSWYQQTPGQGLQFLFEYFSETQRNKGNFPGRFSGRQFSNSRSEMNVSTLELGDSALYLCASSFEGLAKNIQYFGAGTRLSVL.

The chain combines TRBV5-6 with TRBJ2-1; no firm D call. Looked up from germline, CDR1 is SGHDT and CDR2 is YYEEEE. CDR3 length: 10 amino acids. Trimming took off 7 bases at V and 8 bases at J, with 7 bases between the two ends. The CDR3 nucleotides are TGTGCCAGCCAGGTCGATGAGCAGTTCTTC. Its protein product is CASQVDEQFF. The full variable domain, with the rest looked up from reference TRBV5-6 and TRBJ2-1, is DAGVTQSPTHLIKTRGQQVTLRCSPKSGHDTVSWYQQALGQGPQFIFQYYEEEERQRGNFPDRFSGHQFPNYSSELNVNALLLGDSALYLCASQVDEQFFGPGTRLTVL.

This sequence joins TRBV2 and TRBJ2-3; 10 nucleotides match TRBD1. The ends lost 4 bases at V and 2 bases at J; junction bases unmatched: 3. The V gene's germline CDR1 is SNHLY and CDR2 FYNNEI. The CDR3 spans 15 residues. The CDR3 nucleotides read TGTGCCAGCAGTGGGACAGGGGGGGACACAGATACGCAGTATTTT. It encodes CASSGTGGDTDTQYF.

CDR3 protein: CASNRVAGNTEAFF. Here the CDR3 DNA reads TGCGCCAGCAATAGGGTGGCGGGGAACACTGAAGCTTTCTTT. The chain combines TRBV4-3 with TRBJ1-1; D is ambiguous. Trimming cost V 7 bases and J 1 base, with 13 bases left between them. Germline values: CDR1 LGHNA, CDR2 YSLEER. This CDR3 is built from 14 residues.

CDR3 amino acids: CASTQGAKNIQYF. The CDR3 DNA sequence: TGTGCCAGCACCCAGGGAGCCAAAAACATTCAGTACTTC. This chain links TRBV2 with TRBJ2-4; TRBD1 is a possible D gene (5 bases). CDR3 length equals 13 residues. Germline-derived CDR1 and CDR2 are SNHLY and FYNNEI. Trimming took 7 bases from V and 0 from J, leaving 7 bases between them.